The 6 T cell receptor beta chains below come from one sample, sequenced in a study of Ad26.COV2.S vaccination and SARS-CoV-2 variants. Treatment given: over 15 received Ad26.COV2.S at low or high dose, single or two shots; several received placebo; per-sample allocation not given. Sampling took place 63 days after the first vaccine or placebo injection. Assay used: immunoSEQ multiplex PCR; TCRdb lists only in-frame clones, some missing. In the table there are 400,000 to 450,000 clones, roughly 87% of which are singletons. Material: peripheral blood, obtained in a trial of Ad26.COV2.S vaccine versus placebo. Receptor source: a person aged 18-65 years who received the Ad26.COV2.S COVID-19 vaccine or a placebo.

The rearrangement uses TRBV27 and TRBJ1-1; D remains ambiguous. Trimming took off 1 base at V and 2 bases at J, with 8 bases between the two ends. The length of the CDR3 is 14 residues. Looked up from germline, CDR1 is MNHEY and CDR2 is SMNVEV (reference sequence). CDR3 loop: CASSLWQDNTEAFF. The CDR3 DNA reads TGTGCCAGCAGTTTATGGCAGGACAACACTGAAGCTTTCTTT.

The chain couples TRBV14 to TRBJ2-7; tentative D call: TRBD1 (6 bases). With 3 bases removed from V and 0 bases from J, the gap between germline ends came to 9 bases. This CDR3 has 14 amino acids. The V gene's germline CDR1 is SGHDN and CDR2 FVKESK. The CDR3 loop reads CASSHRGSSYEQYF. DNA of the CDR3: TGTGCCAGCAGCCACAGGGGCTCCTCCTACGAGCAGTACTTC.

The CDR3 DNA is TGTGCCAGCAGCTTTACAGGAGGCGACTCCTACGAGCAGTACTTC. It encodes CASSFTGGDSYEQYF. The chain recombines TRBV7-9 with TRBJ2-7; D tentatively reads TRBD1 or TRBD2 (5 bases each). CDR1 is SEHNR, CDR2 FQNEAQ, per germline (reference sequence). The V gene lost 3 bases and the J gene lost 0 bases, with 12 bases spanning the gap. CDR3 length equals 15 residues.

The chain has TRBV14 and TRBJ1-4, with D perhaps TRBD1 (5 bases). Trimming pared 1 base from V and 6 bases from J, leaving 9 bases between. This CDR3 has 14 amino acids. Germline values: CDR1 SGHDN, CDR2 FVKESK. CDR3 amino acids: CASSQVAGDEKLFF. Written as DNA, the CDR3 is TGTGCCAGCAGCCAAGTAGCGGGGGATGAAAAACTGTTTTTT.

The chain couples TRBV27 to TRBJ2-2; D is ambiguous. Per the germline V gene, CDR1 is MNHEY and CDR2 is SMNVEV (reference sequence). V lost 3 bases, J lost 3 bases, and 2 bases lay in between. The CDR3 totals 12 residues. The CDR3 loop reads CASSFDTGELFF. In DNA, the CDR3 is TGTGCCAGCAGTTTTGACACCGGGGAGCTGTTTTTT.

CDR3 region: CASSRTSGPETQYF. The CDR3 DNA follows: TGTGCCAGCAGCAGGACTAGCGGGCCCGAGACCCAGTACTTC. The rearrangement links TRBV25-1 to TRBJ2-5; 11 bases map to TRBD2. Losses at the gene ends were 6 bases for V and 5 bases for J; bases not matched to a gene: 5. The CDR3 contains 14 residues. CDR1 and CDR2 (germline): MGHDK, SYGVNS.